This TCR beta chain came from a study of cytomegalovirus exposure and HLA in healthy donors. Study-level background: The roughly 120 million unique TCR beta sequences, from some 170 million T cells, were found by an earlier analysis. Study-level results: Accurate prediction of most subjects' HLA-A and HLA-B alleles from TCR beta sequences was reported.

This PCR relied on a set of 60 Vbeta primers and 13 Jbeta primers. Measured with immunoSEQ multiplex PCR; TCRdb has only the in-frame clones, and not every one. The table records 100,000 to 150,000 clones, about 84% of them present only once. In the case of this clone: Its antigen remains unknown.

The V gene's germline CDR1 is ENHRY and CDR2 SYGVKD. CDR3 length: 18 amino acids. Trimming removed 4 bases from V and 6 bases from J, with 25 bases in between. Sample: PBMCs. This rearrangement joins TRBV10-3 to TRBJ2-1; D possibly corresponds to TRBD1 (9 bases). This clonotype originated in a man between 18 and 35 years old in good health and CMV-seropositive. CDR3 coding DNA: TGTGCCATCAGTGGAAGGACAGGGGACCTTGCGGGAGGCAATGAGCAGTTCTTC. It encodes CAISGRTGDLAGGNEQFF.